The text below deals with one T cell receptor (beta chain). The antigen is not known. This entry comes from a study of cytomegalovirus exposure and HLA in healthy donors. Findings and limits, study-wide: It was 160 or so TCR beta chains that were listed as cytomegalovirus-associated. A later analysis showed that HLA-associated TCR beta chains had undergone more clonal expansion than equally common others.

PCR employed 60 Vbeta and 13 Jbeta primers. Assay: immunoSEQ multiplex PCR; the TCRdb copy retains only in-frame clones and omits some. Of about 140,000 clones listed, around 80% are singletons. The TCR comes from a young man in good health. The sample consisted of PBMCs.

This chain's CDR3 is CASSPGGQLLTGELFF. The DNA for the CDR3 is TGTGCCAGCAGCCCCGGGGGACAGCTTCTTACCGGGGAGCTGTTTTTT. The chain couples TRBV9 to TRBJ2-2; D perhaps matches TRBD1 (7 bases). The CDR3 length is 16 residues. V was cut by 4 bases and J by 5 bases, with 18 bases left in between. Germline V CDR1 and CDR2: SGDLS, YYNGEE. Supplemented by reference TRBV9 and TRBJ2-2, the full variable domain reads DSGVTQTPKHLITATGQRVTLRCSPRSGDLSVYWYQQSLDQGLQFLIQYYNGEERAKGNILERFSAQQFPDLHSELNLSSLELGDSALYFCASSPGGQLLTGELFFGEGSRLTVL.